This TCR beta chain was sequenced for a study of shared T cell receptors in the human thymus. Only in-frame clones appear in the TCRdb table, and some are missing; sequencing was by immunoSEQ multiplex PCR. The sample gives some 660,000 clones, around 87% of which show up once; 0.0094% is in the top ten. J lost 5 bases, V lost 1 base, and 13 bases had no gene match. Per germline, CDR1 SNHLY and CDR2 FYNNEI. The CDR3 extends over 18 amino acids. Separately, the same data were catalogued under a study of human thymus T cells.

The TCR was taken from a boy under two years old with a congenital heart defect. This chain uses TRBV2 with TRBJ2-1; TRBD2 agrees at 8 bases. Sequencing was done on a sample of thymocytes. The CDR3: CASSEGGGTGGRDNEQFF. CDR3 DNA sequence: TGTGCCAGCAGTGAAGGTGGGGGGACGGGAGGGAGGGACAATGAGCAGTTCTTC.